This T cell receptor (beta chain) was sequenced for a study of blood T cell repertoires in COVID-19. Measured with immunoSEQ multiplex PCR; TCRdb has only the in-frame clones, and not every one. Among roughly 340,000 clones listed, around 87% were seen once. The CDR3 has 16 amino acids. Germline CDR1 LNHDA, CDR2 SQIVND (reference sequence). V lost 4 bases and J 7 bases, leaving 20 bases between the germline ends. This chain joins TRBV19 and TRBJ2-4, with D possibly being TRBD2 (6 bases). The TCR comes from a woman in her forties or fifties with COVID-19, enrolled during active disease. The sample consisted of peripheral blood. The CDR3 is CASSTSTMAGWNIQYF. The CDR3 DNA is TGTGCCAGTAGTACTTCGACGATGGCGGGATGGAACATTCAGTACTTC. Looking up the rest from reference TRBV19 and TRBJ2-4 gives the full variable domain: DGGITQSPKYLFRKEGQNVTLSCEQNLNHDAMYWYRQDPGQGLRLIYYSQIVNDFQKGDIAEGYSVSREKKESFPLTVTSAQKNPTAFYLCASSTSTMAGWNIQYFGAGTRLSVL.